Listed below are T cell receptor beta chains from one sample, sequenced in a study of regulatory T cells in long-lasting Graves disease. TCRdb reprocessed the multiplex PCR reads via MiXCR and lists one record per CDR3 protein. Among more than 350,000 distinct CDR3 sequences listed, 21% were seen once. The sample in question was peripheral blood mononuclear cells (PBMCs), obtained when the disease was refractory, from a patient treated with antithyroid drugs. The receptor source for this set is a female donor with Graves disease. The CDR3 runs from the conserved cysteine through the conserved F or W. A D gene is named only where the DNA matches it firmly. Part of the rows lack a size; the others show once, few, many or a class for expanded clones.

V gene	D gene	clone size	J gene	CDR3 protein	CDR3 DNA
TRBV27	TRBD1	many	TRBJ1-1	CASSPYRGETEAFF	TGTGCCAGCAGTCCGTACAGGGGTGAGACTGAAGCTTTCTTT
TRBV5-1	TRBD1	many	TRBJ1-6	CASRPSGQGLASPLHF	TGCGCCAGCAGACCCTCTGGACAGGGCTTAGCGTCACCCCTCCACTTT
TRBV6-2/TRBV6-3	-	few	TRBJ1-2	CASGDTGLYGYTF	TGTGCCAGCGGGGACACAGGGCTCTATGGCTACACCTTC
TRBV15	-	many	TRBJ1-5	CATSRQGNQPQHF	TGTGCCACCAGCAGACAGGGGAATCAGCCCCAGCATTTT
TRBV5-6	TRBD2	many	TRBJ2-5	CASSLGLALETQYF	TGTGCCAGCAGCTTGGGACTAGCCCTGGAGACCCAGTACTTC
TRBV7-3	TRBD1	-	TRBJ1-4	CASSPPDRDNEKLFF	TGTGCCAGCAGCCCCCCGGACAGGGATAATGAAAAACTGTTTTTT
TRBV5-6	-	-	TRBJ2-4	CASSLVGGNIQYF	TGTGCCAGCAGCTTGGTTGGCGGAAACATTCAGTACTTC
TRBV19	TRBD1	-	TRBJ1-2	CASSIGVGQYYGYTF	TGTGCCAGTAGTATAGGCGTGGGACAGTACTATGGCTACACCTTC
TRBV19	TRBD1	-	TRBJ2-5	CASRRTGEETQYF	TGTGCCAGTAGACGGACAGGGGAAGAGACCCAGTACTTC
TRBV6-1	-	-	TRBJ2-3	CASRMTGDTDTQYF	TGTGCCAGCAGGATGACAGGAGACACAGATACGCAGTATTTT
TRBV20-1	TRBD1	many	TRBJ2-5	CSVRGDRGTETQYF	TGCAGCGTTAGAGGGGACAGGGGGACTGAGACCCAGTACTTC
TRBV12-3/TRBV12-4	TRBD2	many	TRBJ2-5	CASIKGMGGETQYF	TGTGCCAGCATCAAAGGGATGGGAGGGGAGACCCAGTACTTC
TRBV5-6	TRBD2	few	TRBJ2-7	CASSDGRAYEQYF	TGTGCCAGCAGCGACGGGAGGGCCTACGAGCAGTACTTC
TRBV5-1	-	-	TRBJ2-2	CASTPVAVGTGELFF	TGCGCCAGCACCCCCGTTGCTGTAGGAACCGGGGAGCTGTTTTTT
TRBV5-1	-	-	TRBJ2-7	CASSRGQGHGEQYF	TGCGCCAGCAGCCGGGGGCAGGGGCACGGCGAGCAGTACTTC
TRBV28	-	many	TRBJ1-6	CASRRAYDPLHF	TGTGCCAGCAGAAGGGCCTACGATCCCCTCCACTTT
TRBV20-1	-	-	TRBJ1-1	CSASLSDRNTEAFF	TGCAGTGCAAGCCTATCGGATAGGAACACTGAAGCTTTCTTT
TRBV5-4	-	-	TRBJ1-4	CATETGEGKLFF	TGTGCCACTGAGACGGGTGAGGGAAAACTGTTTTTT
TRBV20-1	-	-	TRBJ2-3	CSARLVGLDTQYF	TGCAGTGCTAGGTTGGTGGGGCTAGATACGCAGTATTTT
TRBV24-1	-	many	TRBJ2-2	CATSAGRSTGELFF	TGTGCCACCAGCGCTGGACGGAGCACCGGGGAGCTGTTTTTT
TRBV2	-	many	TRBJ2-7	CATEGQGSSYEQYF	TGTGCCACAGAGGGGCAGGGGAGCTCCTACGAGCAGTACTTC
TRBV27	TRBD2	many	TRBJ2-5	CASKSSGDQETQYF	TGTGCCAGCAAGTCTAGCGGGGACCAAGAGACCCAGTACTTC
TRBV7-9	-	-	TRBJ1-6	CASSFDGTNSPLHF	TGTGCCAGCAGCTTCGATGGGACAAATTCACCCCTCCACTTT
TRBV20-1	-	-	TRBJ1-6	CSARKAGNDSPLHF	TGCAGTGCTAGAAAAGCCGGGAACGATTCACCCCTCCACTTT
TRBV25-1	-	few	TRBJ2-2	CASSESRQGITGELFF	TGTGCCAGCAGTGAATCGCGGCAGGGCATAACCGGGGAGCTGTTTTTT
TRBV4-1	-	few	TRBJ2-7	CASSHGGFGGGGSYEQYF	TGCGCCAGCAGCCACGGGGGTTTTGGGGGAGGGGGTTCCTACGAGCAGTACTTC
TRBV12-3/TRBV12-4	-	many	TRBJ1-1	CASSFIGTEAFF	TGTGCCAGCAGCTTTATTGGGACTGAAGCTTTCTTT
TRBV5-1	-	few	TRBJ1-6	CASSLHSNSPLHF	TGCGCCAGCAGCTTGCACAGTAACTCACCCCTCCACTTT
TRBV9	-	-	TRBJ1-3	CASSVEASGNTIYF	TGTGCCAGCAGCGTAGAGGCCAGTGGAAACACCATATATTTT
TRBV27	TRBD1	many	TRBJ2-2	CASSSPGQGATELFF	TGTGCCAGCAGTTCTCCGGGACAGGGGGCGACGGAGCTGTTTTTT
TRBV10-3	-	many	TRBJ2-7	CAISGETMGFDEQYF	TGTGCCATCAGTGGTGAGACTATGGGGTTCGACGAGCAGTACTTC
TRBV19	-	-	TRBJ2-1	CASSIVGTGGYNEQFF	TGTGCCAGTAGTATAGTGGGGACCGGAGGTTACAATGAGCAGTTCTTC
TRBV2	-	few	TRBJ1-5	CASRALAYSNQPQHF	TGTGCCAGCAGAGCCTTGGCATATAGCAATCAGCCCCAGCATTTT
TRBV13	TRBD2	many	TRBJ2-2	CASSFGAGGNTGELFF	TGTGCCAGCAGCTTCGGGGCGGGAGGGAACACCGGGGAGCTGTTTTTT
TRBV25-1	-	many	TRBJ2-5	CASSDLTTPGCPQETQYF	TGTGCCAGCAGTGACCTCACTACCCCCGGATGTCCCCAAGAGACCCAGTACTTC
TRBV3-1	-	few	TRBJ2-7	CASSQVSSLAYHEQYF	TGTGCCAGCAGCCAAGTGTCGTCCCTAGCGTACCACGAGCAGTACTTC
TRBV20-1	-	once	TRBJ1-1	CSASGNRVNTEAFF	TGCAGTGCTAGTGGTAACAGGGTGAACACTGAAGCTTTCTTT
TRBV7-3	-	-	TRBJ2-1	CASSANVYNEQFF	TGTGCCAGCAGCGCCAATGTATACAATGAGCAGTTCTTC
TRBV28	-	many	TRBJ1-1	CASSFDRLRNTEAFF	TGTGCCAGCAGTTTTGACAGGCTAAGGAACACTGAAGCTTTCTTT
TRBV5-6	-	-	TRBJ2-7	CASSQLGRSLNTYEQYF	TGTGCCAGCAGCCAGCTGGGGAGGAGCCTTAATACCTACGAGCAGTACTTC
TRBV7-2	-	many	TRBJ1-4	CASRPGSINEKLFF	TGTGCCAGCAGGCCGGGGTCAATCAATGAAAAACTGTTTTTT
TRBV15	TRBD2	many	TRBJ2-2	CATSREGLGNTGELFF	TGTGCCACCAGCAGAGAGGGACTAGGCAACACCGGGGAGCTGTTTTTT
TRBV7-9	-	few	TRBJ2-6	CASTRGSGANVLTF	TGTGCCAGCACGCGAGGTTCTGGGGCCAACGTCCTGACTTTC
TRBV19	TRBD2	-	TRBJ2-2	CASSWREGNTGELFF	TGTGCCAGTAGTTGGAGGGAGGGAAACACCGGGGAGCTGTTTTTT
TRBV20-1	TRBD2	many	TRBJ2-7	CSGNIDAGGGEQYF	TGCAGTGGAAATATAGACGCGGGAGGAGGTGAGCAGTACTTC
TRBV12-3/TRBV12-4	-	many	TRBJ1-2	CASSSRNYGYTF	TGTGCCAGCAGTTCGAGAAACTATGGCTACACCTTC
TRBV11-2	-	many	TRBJ2-7	CASSPLGRGGQPYEQYF	TGTGCCAGCAGCCCCCTCGGGCGAGGCGGGCAGCCCTACGAGCAGTACTTC
TRBV12-3/TRBV12-4	-	many	TRBJ1-1	CAGSSGANTEAFF	TGTGCCGGTTCCTCCGGGGCGAACACTGAAGCTTTCTTT
TRBV28	TRBD1	many	TRBJ1-4	CASSLYWTGTNEKLFF	TGTGCCAGCAGTTTATATTGGACAGGGACTAATGAAAAACTGTTTTTT
TRBV3-1	-	-	TRBJ1-1	CASSQGARMNTEAFF	TGTGCCAGCAGCCAAGGTGCAAGAATGAACACTGAAGCTTTCTTT
TRBV15	-	few	TRBJ1-2	CATSSDRLNYGYTF	TGTGCCACCAGCAGTGACAGGCTTAACTATGGCTACACCTTC
TRBV6-1	-	many	TRBJ1-2	CASSVGRGPSYGYTF	TGTGCCAGCAGTGTAGGCCGGGGGCCTTCCTATGGCTACACCTTC
TRBV6-1	TRBD2	-	TRBJ2-7	CASKVPGGGYEQYF	TGTGCCAGCAAGGTCCCGGGGGGAGGTTACGAGCAGTACTTC
TRBV15	TRBD2	many	TRBJ2-2	CATSRDRLAGATGELFF	TGTGCCACCAGCAGAGATAGGCTAGCGGGAGCTACCGGGGAGCTGTTTTTT
TRBV15	TRBD2	many	TRBJ2-7	CATSRDPGTTSYEQYF	TGTGCCACCAGCAGAGATCCCGGGACTACCTCCTACGAGCAGTACTTC
TRBV12-3/TRBV12-4	-	many	TRBJ1-2	CASSLQVNYGYTF	TGTGCCAGCAGTTTACAAGTTAACTATGGCTACACCTTC
TRBV12-3/TRBV12-4	TRBD1	many	TRBJ1-1	CASSQSPGTGSEAFF	TGTGCCAGCAGTCAATCTCCCGGGACAGGTTCTGAAGCTTTCTTT
TRBV20-1	-	few	TRBJ2-2	CSASHGSRFANTGELFF	TGCAGTGCTAGCCACGGGTCACGGTTCGCGAACACCGGGGAGCTGTTTTTT
TRBV29-1	-	many	TRBJ2-5	CSVDPGEETQYF	TGCAGCGTTGATCCTGGAGAAGAGACCCAGTACTTC